This T cell receptor (beta chain) was captured in a study of CD8 T cells in Susac syndrome. TEMRA cells were FACS-enriched, and CD8+ and CD4+ T cells were isolated negatively. The ends lost 4 bases at V and 1 base at J; junction bases unmatched: 3. The germline CDR1 and CDR2 sequences are MNHEY and SMNVEV (reference sequence). The CDR3 spans 14 residues. RNA totalling roughly 0.5 to 1 ug underwent reverse transcription with random hexamers. A multiplex approach, immunoSEQ multiplex PCR, amplified TCR beta CDR3 across 54 Vbeta and 13 Jbeta. TCRdb reanalysed the immunoSEQ multiplex PCR reads using MiXCR and keeps one entry per CDR3 protein. Of 250,000 to 300,000 distinct CDR3 sequences listed, roughly 84% were seen once; the top ten hold about 0.11%.

The TCR was taken from a human donor with multiple sclerosis. V is TRBV27 and J is TRBJ2-5, with 7 bases identical to TRBD2. The sequencing sample was made of CD8+ T cells from PBMCs. The DNA of the CDR3 is TGTGCCAGCAGTTCAAGCGGGACCCAAGAGACCCAGTACTTC. It translates to CASSSSGTQETQYF.